This T cell receptor beta chain appears in the sequencing data of a study of patients and donors after allogeneic stem cell transplantation. Per germline, CDR1 MNHEY and CDR2 SMNVEV (reference sequence). Deletions cut 5 bases from V and 8 bases from J, with 13 bases between. The CDR3 is made up of 13 amino acids. This clonotype was picked up one time. TCRdb reanalysed the RT-PCR reads using MiXCR and keeps one entry per CDR3 protein. Of some 150,000 distinct CDR3 sequences detected, roughly two fifths appear once; the ten largest clones hold about 50%. The receptor was isolated from a human donor who was either an allogeneic HSCT recipient or a stem cell or donor lymphocyte infusion donor (not recorded which). It is not recorded whose cells these are; they may come from a transplant donor. The rearrangement uses TRBV27 and TRBJ2-1, with D perhaps matching TRBD1 (5 bases). The specimen was blood, either unsorted or a sorted T cell fraction (not recorded which). CDR3 loop: CASSPEGAYEQFF. The CDR3 DNA is TGTGCCAGCAGTCCCGAAGGGGCTTATGAGCAGTTCTTC.